This TCR beta chain was profiled in a study of beta chain features in type 1 diabetes. What was sequenced were expressed TCRB transcripts, since all of the isolated RNA had been reverse transcribed. Assay used: immunoSEQ multiplex PCR; TCRdb lists only in-frame clones, some missing. The data contain about 370,000 clones, more than 13% of them singletons. The authors obtained over 95% purity in all sorted populations. Worth noting for this clone: Its antigen is still unknown.

This CDR3 is 14 amino acids long. V lost 6 bases to trimming and J lost 6 bases; unmatched junction nucleotides: 6. Germline-derived CDR1 and CDR2 are MNHEY and SMNVEV (reference sequence). Study-wide findings and caveats: Possible PCR preference for shorter templates applied equally to patients and controls.

The sequencing input was naive CD4+ T cells from blood. The chain recombines TRBV27 with TRBJ2-1; TRBD1 aligns across 9 bases. The receptor's source is a woman aged 18 to 35 in good health. CDR3 coding DNA: TGTGCCAGCAGCAGGGGACAGGGAACCAATGAGCAGTTCTTC. Encoded protein: CASSRGQGTNEQFF.